One and the same sample provided the 5 T cell receptor beta chains below, sequenced in a study of blood T cells in healthy people across ages. PCR was performed a second time for about 6 to 11 cycles using a sample-barcoded 5' primer and a J-beta primer mix. TCRdb passed the 5' RACE reads through MiXCR, listing each CDR3 protein once. The sample shows some 760,000 distinct CDR3 sequences, around 25% of them seen only once. These sequences were also reported in another study, on T cells of mothers and their children.

Sequenced material: blood. Source of these receptors: a boy aged 10-17 years in good health.

The chain recombines TRBV4-3 with TRBJ2-5; no definite D call. The CDR3 has 15 amino acids. Per the germline V gene, CDR1 is LGHNA and CDR2 is YSLEER. Trimming removed 6 bases from V and 3 bases from J, with 17 bases in between. The CDR3 region has the DNA TGCGCCAGCAGTTATCGGGCTACATTCGAAGAGACCCAGTACTTC. Translating gives CASSYRATFEETQYF.

The genes are TRBV12-3 or TRBV12-4 and TRBJ2-7; D remains ambiguous. V lost 8 bases and J 5 bases, leaving 7 bases between the germline ends. This CDR3 comprises 10 residues. In DNA, the CDR3 is TGTGCCAGCGCTACCGACGAGCAGTACTTC. The encoded protein is CASATDEQYF.

The CDR3 here is CASRNDRAFEQYF. CDR3 DNA sequence: TGTGCCAGCAGAAATGACAGGGCTTTCGAGCAGTACTTC. The chain joins TRBV6-5 to TRBJ2-7, with 7 bases that match TRBD1. CDR1 and CDR2 from the germline V gene are MNHEY and SVGAGI. This CDR3 contains 13 residues. With 6 bases clipped from V and 6 bases from J, the junction kept 8 bases outside the gene matches.

The chain joins TRBV14 to TRBJ1-1; 7 positions match TRBD1. Germline V CDR1 and CDR2: SGHDN, FVKESK. V dropped 2 bases and J dropped 0; count of bases not matched to a gene: 3. This CDR3 comprises 15 residues. CDR3 in amino acids: CASSQTTGLNTEAFF. Written as DNA, the CDR3 is TGTGCCAGCAGCCAAACGACAGGGTTGAACACTGAAGCTTTCTTT.

In its sample, this clonotype was seen a few times. V gene TRBV6-6 combines with J gene TRBJ2-5; a weak D match, TRBD2 (6 bases). The J call may not be correct, given that the DNA end is closer to TRBJ2-7. This CDR3 region has 13 residues. CDR1 is MNHNY and CDR2 is SVGAGI in the germline V gene (reference sequence). The CDR3 spells CASSQPGAYEQYF. CDR3 bases: TGTGCCAGCAGTCAACCGGGAGCCTACGAGCAGTACTTC.